The 27 T cell receptor beta chains given below trace back to one sample, sequenced in a study of identifying expanded T cells in peripheral blood. Repertoires were generated with immunoSEQ multiplex PCR, while TCRdb's copy carries only in-frame clones and drops some. The sample comprises approximately 120,000 clones, about 88% of which are singletons, and 7.5% to 9.5% rests with the top ten. The sample consisted of blood. These receptors were obtained from a person aged 18 to 75 in good health.

The rearrangement joins TRBV28 to TRBJ2-1, with D perhaps TRBD1 (6 bases). Germline V gene sequence: CDR1 MDHEN, CDR2 SYDVKM. The CDR3 consists of 13 residues. The V and J ends lost 6 bases and 10 bases respectively, with 16 bases between them. CDR3 residues: CASRLPDRPEQFF. In DNA, the CDR3 is TGTGCCAGCAGGTTACCGGACAGACCCGAGCAGTTCTTC.

The chain links TRBV6-6 to TRBJ2-7; D ambiguous. Germline assignment: CDR1 MNHNY and CDR2 SVGAGI (reference sequence). CDR3 size: 11 residues. The V end lost 7 bases, the J end lost 8 bases, and 12 bases lay between the germline ends. CDR3 DNA sequence: TGTGCCAGCATCTACGGTCTGCAGCAGTACTTC. Its protein is CASIYGLQQYF.

The rearrangement joins TRBV19 to TRBJ1-5; D not certain. Germline V gene sequence: CDR1 LNHDA, CDR2 SQIVND (reference sequence). This CDR3 has 14 amino acids. V shed 5 bases and J shed 8 bases, with 16 bases lying between them. The CDR3 sequence is CASSWAAAEEPQHF. The CDR3, as DNA: TGTGCCAGTAGTTGGGCGGCGGCTGAGGAGCCCCAGCATTTT. The full variable domain, with the rest looked up from reference TRBV19 and TRBJ1-5, is DGGITQSPKYLFRKEGQNVTLSCEQNLNHDAMYWYRQDPGQGLRLIYYSQIVNDFQKGDIAEGYSVSREKKESFPLTVTSAQKNPTAFYLCASSWAAAEEPQHFGDGTRLSIL.

This sequence joins TRBV6-6 and TRBJ2-6; TRBD1 matches 9 bases. Trimming at V came to 8 bases and at J to 4 bases, leaving 9 bases not matched to a gene. The CDR3 is 16 amino acids. The germline CDR1 and CDR2 sequences are MNHNY and SVGAGI (reference sequence). In DNA, the CDR3 is TGTGCCAGCGTCTGGACAGGGGAGGACGGGGCCAACGTCCTGACTTTC. It translates to CASVWTGEDGANVLTF.

This clone appeared a single time. J is TRBJ2-5 and V is TRBV29-1; no firm D call. Trimming shortened V by 0 bases and J by 2 bases, and 4 bases separated the two germline ends. Germline V CDR1 and CDR2: SQVTM, ANQGSEA. This CDR3 is built from 12 residues. CDR3 sequence: CSVEEAQETQYF. The CDR3, as DNA: TGCAGCGTTGAAGAGGCGCAAGAGACCCAGTACTTC.

This clone was detected a few times. In DNA, the CDR3 is TGTGCCAGCAGTCTGGACAGGGAGAGGACCCAGCATTTT. Translating it yields CASSLDRERTQHF. This chain joins TRBV2 and TRBJ1-5; 8 positions match TRBD1. The CDR3 totals 13 residues. J lost 11 bases, V lost 5 bases, and 8 bases had no gene match. Germline CDR1 reads SNHLY; CDR2 reads FYNNEI.

This clone was counted once. The rearrangement uses TRBV6-5 and TRBJ1-1, with unresolved D. The germline V gene encodes CDR1 MNHEY and CDR2 SVGAGI. The CDR3 contains 14 residues. The germline V and J ends were trimmed by 4 bases and 1 base, with 10 bases remaining between them. The DNA for the CDR3 is TGTGCCAGCAGTTTGGCACACCGGAACACTGAAGCTTTCTTT. Its translation is CASSLAHRNTEAFF.

This clone has only one observation. The chain carries TRBV11-3 and TRBJ2-1; TRBD2 might be the D (6 bases). The CDR3 consists of 15 residues. Trimming stripped 5 bases from V and 0 bases from J, with 11 bases between. The germline V gene has CDR1 SGHNT and CDR2 YENEEA. CDR3 amino acids: CASSNLASSYNEQFF. In DNA form, the CDR3 reads TGTGCCAGCAGCAACCTAGCGAGCTCCTACAATGAGCAGTTCTTC.

The J gene is TRBJ2-4, the V gene TRBV27; D may be TRBD2 (5 bases). The CDR3 covers 15 residues. V dropped 6 bases and J dropped 0 bases, with 12 bases sitting between them. CDR1 is MNHEY and CDR2 is SMNVEV in the germline V gene (reference sequence). CDR3 region: CASRKAGLAKNIQYF. CDR3 bases: TGTGCCAGCAGGAAGGCGGGTCTAGCCAAAAACATTCAGTACTTC.

This clone was detected only once. V and J are TRBV2 and TRBJ1-5; D might be TRBD1 (5 bases). The CDR3 is 13 residues long. Germline assignment: CDR1 SNHLY and CDR2 FYNNEI. Trimming shortened V by 4 bases and J by 7 bases, and 11 bases separated the two germline ends. CDR3 in DNA: TGTGCCAGCAGTGTCCTGGGACCGCAGCCCCAGCATTTT. It codes for CASSVLGPQPQHF.

The chain couples TRBV18 to TRBJ2-7; 8 positions agree with TRBD1. CDR3 length: 15 amino acids. The V gene end was trimmed by 3 bases and the J gene end by 0 bases; junction bases not matched to a gene: 4. Germline loops: CDR1 KGHSH, CDR2 LQKENI. This chain's CDR3 is CASSPRTGHSYEQYF. CDR3 nucleotides: TGTGCCAGCTCACCCCGGACAGGGCACTCCTACGAGCAGTACTTC.

This chain joins TRBV7-9 and TRBJ2-3; 8 bases map to TRBD1. The ends lost 3 bases at V and 1 base at J; junction bases unmatched: 6. The CDR3 extends over 16 amino acids. Germline CDR1 and CDR2: SEHNR and FQNEAQ (reference sequence). The CDR3 bases are TGTGCCAGCAGCTTCGGGACAGGCGGGGGCACAGATACGCAGTATTTT. This codes for CASSFGTGGGTDTQYF. Full variable domain (missing parts from reference TRBV7-9 and TRBJ2-3): DTGVSQNPRHKITKRGQNVTFRCDPISEHNRLYWYRQTLGQGPEFLTYFQNEAQLEKSRLLSDRFSAERPKGSFSTLEIQRTEQGDSAMYLCASSFGTGGGTDTQYFGPGTRLTVL.

J is TRBJ2-4 and V is TRBV7-8; D uncertain. Germline V gene lookup returns CDR1 SGHVS and CDR2 FQNEAQ. The CDR3 spans 15 residues. The V gene lost 4 bases and the J gene lost 2 bases, with 12 bases spanning the gap. CDR3 coding DNA: TGTGCCAGCAGCTCTCCGACGAGAACCAAAAACATTCAGTACTTC. Its protein product is CASSSPTRTKNIQYF.

This chain links TRBV30 with TRBJ2-7; 7 positions agree with TRBD2. The CDR3 covers 12 residues. Losses at the gene ends were 5 bases for V and 0 bases for J; bases not matched to a gene: 1. The V gene's germline CDR1 is GTSNPN and CDR2 SVGIG (reference sequence). This CDR3 is CAWERGSYEQYF. CDR3 coding DNA: TGTGCCTGGGAGCGGGGCTCCTACGAGCAGTACTTC.

In its sample, this clone was seen once. The chain links TRBV28 to TRBJ2-3; 9 bases agree with TRBD2. The CDR3 sequence is 14 residues long. From germline, CDR1 is MDHEN and CDR2 SYDVKM. V was pared by 8 bases and J by 4 bases, with 7 bases of the junction left unmatched. In nucleotides, the CDR3 is TGTGCCAGCCGCCGCGGGACTAGCCCAGATACGCAGTATTTT. This gives the protein CASRRGTSPDTQYF.

This rearrangement joins TRBV4-1 to TRBJ1-5; 8 nucleotides align to TRBD1. This CDR3 spans 16 amino acids. Unmatched junction bases numbered 10, after V lost 3 bases and J lost 6 bases. CDR1 and CDR2 from the germline V gene are MGHRA and YSYEKL. The CDR3 here is CASSHSGQGRGQPQHF. The CDR3 nucleotides read TGCGCCAGCAGCCATTCAGGACAGGGCAGGGGTCAGCCCCAGCATTTT.

This clone was counted a single time. The rearrangement uses TRBV7-8 and TRBJ1-5, with D hard to call. V was shortened by 2 bases and J by 0 bases, with 8 bases between the two germline ends. CDR1 and CDR2 (germline): SGHVS, FQNEAQ. This CDR3 is built from 15 residues. The CDR3 region has the DNA TGTGCCAGCAGCTTAAACGGTATTAGCAATCAGCCCCAGCATTTT. It codes for CASSLNGISNQPQHF.

V gene TRBV5-1 combines with J gene TRBJ1-1, with 8 nucleotides matching TRBD1. Losses at the gene ends were 1 base for V and 3 bases for J; bases not matched to a gene: 2. The CDR3 contains 14 residues. Germline CDR1 is SGHRS and CDR2 is YFSETQ. CDR3 DNA sequence: TGCGCCAGCAGCTTGCCAGGGGGCTACACTGAAGCTTTCTTT. This translates into CASSLPGGYTEAFF.

The sample holds one count of this clone. V is TRBV7-9 and J is TRBJ2-3; no definite D call. The CDR3 totals 12 residues. V lost 1 base and J 6 bases, leaving 5 bases between the germline ends. In germline, CDR1 is SEHNR, CDR2 FQNEAQ (reference sequence). The CDR3 loop reads CASSLVADTQYF. CDR3 in DNA: TGTGCCAGCAGCTTAGTTGCGGATACGCAGTATTTT.

The chain uses TRBV5-8 and TRBJ1-5, with D maybe TRBD1 (5 bases). V gave up 2 bases and J gave up 7 bases, with 16 bases separating them. The germline CDR1 and CDR2 sequences are SGHTS and YDEGEE. This CDR3 has 15 residues. The CDR3 coding sequence is TGTGCCAGCAGCTTAGGCGCGGGGGATCGGCAGCCCCAGCATTTT. It specifies CASSLGAGDRQPQHF.

The J gene is TRBJ1-4, the V gene TRBV19; the D is unclear. Germline loops: CDR1 LNHDA, CDR2 SQIVND (reference sequence). Trimming removed 0 bases from V and 0 bases from J, with 2 bases in between. This CDR3 contains 14 residues. The CDR3 here is CASSIDSTNEKLFF. The CDR3 bases are TGTGCCAGTAGTATAGACTCAACTAATGAAAAACTGTTTTTT.

CDR3 sequence: CASSVGSGTGELFF. The CDR3 region has the DNA TGTGCCAGCAGTGTGGGCTCGGGCACCGGGGAGCTGTTTTTT. This chain uses TRBV2 with TRBJ2-2; no definite D call. V lost 4 bases and J 4 bases, leaving 10 bases between the germline ends. This CDR3 comprises 14 residues. Germline values: CDR1 SNHLY, CDR2 FYNNEI.

The chain uses TRBV2 and TRBJ2-5; TRBD2 matches at 11 bases. CDR3 length: 16 amino acids. J gave up 4 bases and V 1 base, and 5 bases lay outside the gene matches. Germline V lookup: CDR1 SNHLY, CDR2 FYNNEI. CDR3 sequence reads: CASSEGLAGGGETQYF. The CDR3 DNA reads as TGTGCCAGCAGTGAAGGGCTAGCGGGGGGCGGAGAGACCCAGTACTTC.

The chain employs TRBV28 and TRBJ2-7; D not resolved. This CDR3 has 12 amino acids. Per the germline V gene, CDR1 is MDHEN and CDR2 is SYDVKM. V gave up 3 bases and J gave up 0 bases, with 3 bases separating them. The CDR3 DNA reads as TGTGCCAGCAGTTTCGGCTCCTACGAGCAGTACTTC. This gives the protein CASSFGSYEQYF.

The CDR3 here is CASSKTSATYEQYF. The CDR3 nucleotides are TGTGCCAGCTCCAAAACCTCCGCTACCTACGAGCAGTACTTC. The V gene is TRBV6-5, the J gene TRBJ2-7; the D is unclear. This CDR3 has 14 residues. CDR1 is MNHEY and CDR2 is SVGAGI in the germline V gene. V was trimmed by 8 bases and J by 2 bases, leaving 16 bases between them.

The gene calls are TRBV9 and TRBJ1-3; 9 nucleotides align to TRBD1. V shed 4 bases, J shed 0 bases, and the junction held 5 bases outside the gene matches. The CDR3 loop spans 16 amino acids. Germline CDR1 reads SGDLS; CDR2 reads YYNGEE. CDR3 in amino acids: CASSTGQGNSGNTIYF. CDR3 nucleotides: TGTGCCAGCAGCACAGGACAGGGGAACTCTGGAAACACCATATATTTT. Supplemented by reference TRBV9 and TRBJ1-3, the full variable domain reads DSGVTQTPKHLITATGQRVTLRCSPRSGDLSVYWYQQSLDQGLQFLIQYYNGEERAKGNILERFSAQQFPDLHSELNLSSLELGDSALYFCASSTGQGNSGNTIYFGEGSWLTVV.

The chain employs TRBV6-5 and TRBJ2-1, with a weak D call TRBD2 (6 bases). With 7 bases removed from V and 8 bases from J, the gap between germline ends came to 15 bases. The V gene's germline CDR1 is MNHEY and CDR2 SVGAGI. The CDR3 loop spans 13 amino acids. DNA for the CDR3: TGTGCCAGCAAGGGGACTGCGACTCATGAGCAGTTCTTC. This sequence encodes CASKGTATHEQFF.